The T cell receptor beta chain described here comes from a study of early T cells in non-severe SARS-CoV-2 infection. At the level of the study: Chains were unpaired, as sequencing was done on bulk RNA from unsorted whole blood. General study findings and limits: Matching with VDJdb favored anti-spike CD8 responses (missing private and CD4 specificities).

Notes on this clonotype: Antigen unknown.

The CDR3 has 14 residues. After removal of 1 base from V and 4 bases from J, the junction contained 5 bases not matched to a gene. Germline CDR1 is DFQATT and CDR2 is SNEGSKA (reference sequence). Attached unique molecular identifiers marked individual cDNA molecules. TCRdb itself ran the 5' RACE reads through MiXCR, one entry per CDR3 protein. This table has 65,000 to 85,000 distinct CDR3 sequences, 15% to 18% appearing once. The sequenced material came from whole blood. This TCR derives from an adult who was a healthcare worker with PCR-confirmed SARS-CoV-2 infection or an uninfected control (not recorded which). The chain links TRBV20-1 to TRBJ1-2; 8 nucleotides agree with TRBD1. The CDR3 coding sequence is TGCAGTGCTAGAGTGGCAGGGGGCCTCTATGGCTACACCTTC. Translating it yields CSARVAGGLYGYTF.